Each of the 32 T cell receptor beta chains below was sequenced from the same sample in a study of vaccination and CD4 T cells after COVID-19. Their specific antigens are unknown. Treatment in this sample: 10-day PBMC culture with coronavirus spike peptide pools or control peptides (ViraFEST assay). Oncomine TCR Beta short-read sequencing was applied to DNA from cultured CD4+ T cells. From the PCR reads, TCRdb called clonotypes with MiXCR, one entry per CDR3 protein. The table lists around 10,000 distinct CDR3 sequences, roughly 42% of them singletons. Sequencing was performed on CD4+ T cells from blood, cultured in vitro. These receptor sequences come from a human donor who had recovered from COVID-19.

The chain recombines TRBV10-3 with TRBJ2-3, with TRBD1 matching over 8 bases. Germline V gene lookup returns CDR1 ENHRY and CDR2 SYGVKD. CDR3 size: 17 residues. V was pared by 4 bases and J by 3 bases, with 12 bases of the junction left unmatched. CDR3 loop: CAISGPDIWDRTDTQYF. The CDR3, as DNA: TGTGCCATCAGTGGACCGGACATATGGGACAGGACAGATACGCAGTATTTT.

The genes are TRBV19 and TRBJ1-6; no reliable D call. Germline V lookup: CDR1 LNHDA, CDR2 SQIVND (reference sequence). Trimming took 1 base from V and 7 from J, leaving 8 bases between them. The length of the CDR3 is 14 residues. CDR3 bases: TGTGCCAGTAGTATAGGGGAGAGAAATTCACCCCTCCACTTT. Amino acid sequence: CASSIGERNSPLHF.

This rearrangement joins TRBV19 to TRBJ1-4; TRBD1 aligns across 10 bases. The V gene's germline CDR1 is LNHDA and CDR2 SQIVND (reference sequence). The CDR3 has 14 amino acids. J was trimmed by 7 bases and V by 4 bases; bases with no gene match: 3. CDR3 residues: CASSNGQGVEKLFF. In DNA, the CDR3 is TGTGCCAGTAGTAACGGACAGGGGGTTGAAAAACTGTTTTTT.

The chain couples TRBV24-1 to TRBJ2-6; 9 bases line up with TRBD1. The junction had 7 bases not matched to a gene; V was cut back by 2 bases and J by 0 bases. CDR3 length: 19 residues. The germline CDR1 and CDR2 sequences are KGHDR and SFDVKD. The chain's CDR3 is CATSDSRTGAFSGANVLTF. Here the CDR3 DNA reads TGTGCCACCAGTGATTCTCGGACAGGGGCTTTCTCTGGGGCCAACGTCCTGACTTTC.

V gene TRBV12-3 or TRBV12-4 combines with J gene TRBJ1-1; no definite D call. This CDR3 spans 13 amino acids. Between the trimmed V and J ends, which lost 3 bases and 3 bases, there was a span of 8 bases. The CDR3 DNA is TGTGCCAGCAGTTTGGCCAGGTACACTGAAGCTTTCTTT. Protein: CASSLARYTEAFF.

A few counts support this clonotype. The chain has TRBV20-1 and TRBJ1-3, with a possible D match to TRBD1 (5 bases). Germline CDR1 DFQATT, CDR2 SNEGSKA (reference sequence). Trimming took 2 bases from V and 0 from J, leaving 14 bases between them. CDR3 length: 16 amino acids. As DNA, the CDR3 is TGCAGTGCTAGATCCGCGGACATTTACTCTGGAAACACCATATATTTT. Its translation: CSARSADIYSGNTIYF.

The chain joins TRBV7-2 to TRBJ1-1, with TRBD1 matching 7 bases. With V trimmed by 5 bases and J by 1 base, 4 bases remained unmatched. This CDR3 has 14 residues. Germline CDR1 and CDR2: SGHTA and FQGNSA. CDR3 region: CASSPQGGNTEAFF. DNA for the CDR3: TGTGCCAGCAGCCCCCAGGGGGGGAACACTGAAGCTTTCTTT.

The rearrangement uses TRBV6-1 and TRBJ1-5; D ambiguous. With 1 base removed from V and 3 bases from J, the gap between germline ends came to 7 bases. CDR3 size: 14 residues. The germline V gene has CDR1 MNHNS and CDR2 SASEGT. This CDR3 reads CASSEGEPNQPQHF. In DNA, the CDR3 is TGTGCCAGCAGTGAAGGGGAACCCAATCAGCCCCAGCATTTT.

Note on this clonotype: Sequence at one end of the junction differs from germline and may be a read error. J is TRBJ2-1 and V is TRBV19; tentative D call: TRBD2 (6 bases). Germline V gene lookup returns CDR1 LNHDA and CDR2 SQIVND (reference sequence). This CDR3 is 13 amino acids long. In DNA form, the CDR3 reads TGTGCCAGTAGTATAGTTAGCGGAAATGCGCAGTTCTTC. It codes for CASSIVSGNAQFF.

The CDR3, as DNA: TGTGCCAGTCACCGGGGGGGGCGAAAAGATACGCAGTATTTT. Amino acids: CASHRGGRKDTQYF. The chain couples TRBV11-3 to TRBJ2-3, with 8 bases matching TRBD2. Germline CDR1 and CDR2: SGHNT and YENEEA. This CDR3 contains 14 residues. V was pared by 9 bases and J by 5 bases, with 10 bases of the junction left unmatched.

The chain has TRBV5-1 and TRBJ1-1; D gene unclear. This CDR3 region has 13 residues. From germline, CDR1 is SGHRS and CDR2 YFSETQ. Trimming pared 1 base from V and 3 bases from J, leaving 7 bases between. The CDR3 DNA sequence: TGCGCCAGCAGCTTGCTCGCCTACACTGAAGCTTTCTTT. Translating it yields CASSLLAYTEAFF.

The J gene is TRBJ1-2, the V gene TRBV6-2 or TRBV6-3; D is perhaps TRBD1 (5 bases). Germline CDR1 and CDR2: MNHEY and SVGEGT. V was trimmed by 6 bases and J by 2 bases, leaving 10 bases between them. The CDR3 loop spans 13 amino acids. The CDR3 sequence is CASRPTGNYGYTF. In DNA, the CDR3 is TGTGCCAGCAGACCTACAGGAAACTATGGCTACACCTTC.

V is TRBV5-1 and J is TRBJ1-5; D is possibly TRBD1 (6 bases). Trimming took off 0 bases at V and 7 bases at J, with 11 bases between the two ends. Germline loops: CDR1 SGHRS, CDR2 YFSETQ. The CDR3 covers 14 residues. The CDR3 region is CASSLGGAWQPQHF. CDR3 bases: TGCGCCAGCAGCTTGGGGGGGGCTTGGCAGCCCCAGCATTTT.

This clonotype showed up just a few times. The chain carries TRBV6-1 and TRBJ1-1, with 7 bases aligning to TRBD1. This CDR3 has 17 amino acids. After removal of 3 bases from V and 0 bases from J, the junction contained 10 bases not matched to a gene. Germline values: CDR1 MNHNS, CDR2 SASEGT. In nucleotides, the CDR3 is TGTGCCAGCAGTGAGGCCTGGACAGGAGGAATGAACACTGAAGCTTTCTTT. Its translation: CASSEAWTGGMNTEAFF.

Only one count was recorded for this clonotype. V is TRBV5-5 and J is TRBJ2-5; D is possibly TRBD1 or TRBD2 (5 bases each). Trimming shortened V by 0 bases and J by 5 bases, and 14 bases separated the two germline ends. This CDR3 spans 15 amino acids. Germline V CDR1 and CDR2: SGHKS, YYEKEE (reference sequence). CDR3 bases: TGTGCCAGCAGCTTGGGGGGGTTCCGGCCGGAGACCCAGTACTTC. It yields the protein CASSLGGFRPETQYF.

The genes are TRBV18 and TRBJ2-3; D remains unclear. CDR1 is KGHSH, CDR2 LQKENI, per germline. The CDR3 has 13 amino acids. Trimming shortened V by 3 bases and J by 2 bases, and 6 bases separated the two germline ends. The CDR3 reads CASSPPLTDTQYF. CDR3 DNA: TGTGCCAGCTCACCGCCCCTCACAGATACGCAGTATTTT.

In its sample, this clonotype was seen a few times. As DNA, the CDR3 is TGTGCCAGCAGTTACCCCGGACAGTCGAACACCGGGGAGCTGTTTTTT. Its protein product is CASSYPGQSNTGELFF. The chain carries TRBV6-5 and TRBJ2-2; a weak D match, TRBD1 (6 bases). V lost 2 bases and J 0 bases, leaving 10 bases between the germline ends. Germline V gene data show CDR1 as MNHEY and CDR2 as SVGAGI. The CDR3 extends over 16 amino acids.

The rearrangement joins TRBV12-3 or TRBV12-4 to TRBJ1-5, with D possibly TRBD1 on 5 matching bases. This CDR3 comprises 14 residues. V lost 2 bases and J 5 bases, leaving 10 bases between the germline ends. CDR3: CASSLRGGHQPQHF. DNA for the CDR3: TGTGCCAGCAGTTTAAGGGGAGGACATCAGCCCCAGCATTTT.

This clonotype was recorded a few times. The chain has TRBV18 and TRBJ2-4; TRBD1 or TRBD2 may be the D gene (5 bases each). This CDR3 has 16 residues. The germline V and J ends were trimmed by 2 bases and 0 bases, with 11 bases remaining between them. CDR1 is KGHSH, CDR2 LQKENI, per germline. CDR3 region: CASSPGGIIAKNIQYF. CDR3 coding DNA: TGTGCCAGCTCACCAGGGGGAATAATAGCCAAAAACATTCAGTACTTC.

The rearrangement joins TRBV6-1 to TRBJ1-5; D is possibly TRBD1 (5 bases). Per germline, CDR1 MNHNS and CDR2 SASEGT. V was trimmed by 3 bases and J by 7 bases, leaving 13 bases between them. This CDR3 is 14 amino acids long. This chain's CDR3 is CASSERTKGQPQHF. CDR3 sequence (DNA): TGTGCCAGCAGTGAGCGGACAAAGGGGCAGCCCCAGCATTTT.

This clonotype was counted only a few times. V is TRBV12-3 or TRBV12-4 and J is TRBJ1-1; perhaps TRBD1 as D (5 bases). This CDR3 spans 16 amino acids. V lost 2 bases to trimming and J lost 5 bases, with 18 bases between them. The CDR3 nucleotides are TGTGCCAGCAGTTTAAGGGTGCGGACAAAGGGAACTGAAGCTTTCTTT. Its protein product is CASSLRVRTKGTEAFF.

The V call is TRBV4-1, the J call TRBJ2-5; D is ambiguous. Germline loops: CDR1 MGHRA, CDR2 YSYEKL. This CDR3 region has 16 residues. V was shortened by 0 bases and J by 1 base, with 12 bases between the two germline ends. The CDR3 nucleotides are TGCGCCAGCAGCCAAGATTTCCGACTTACCCAAGAGACCCAGTACTTC. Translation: CASSQDFRLTQETQYF.

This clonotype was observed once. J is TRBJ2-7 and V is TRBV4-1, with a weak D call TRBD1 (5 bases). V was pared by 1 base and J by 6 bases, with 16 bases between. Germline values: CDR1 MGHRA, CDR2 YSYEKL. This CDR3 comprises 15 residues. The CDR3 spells CASSQGGQGFTEQYF. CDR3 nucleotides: TGCGCCAGCAGCCAAGGTGGTCAGGGTTTTACCGAGCAGTACTTC.

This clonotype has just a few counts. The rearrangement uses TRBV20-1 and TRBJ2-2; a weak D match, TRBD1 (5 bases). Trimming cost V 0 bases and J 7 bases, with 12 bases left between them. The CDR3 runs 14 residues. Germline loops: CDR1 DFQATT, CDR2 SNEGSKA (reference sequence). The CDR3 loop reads CSARDGHLFGELFF. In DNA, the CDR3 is TGCAGTGCTAGAGATGGACACCTCTTCGGGGAGCTGTTTTTT.

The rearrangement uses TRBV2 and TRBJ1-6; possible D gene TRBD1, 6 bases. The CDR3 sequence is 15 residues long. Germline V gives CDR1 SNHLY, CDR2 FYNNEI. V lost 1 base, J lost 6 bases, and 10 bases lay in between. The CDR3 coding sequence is TGTGCCAGCAGTGAAGAAGGGGGGCCTAATTCACCCCTCCACTTT. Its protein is CASSEEGGPNSPLHF. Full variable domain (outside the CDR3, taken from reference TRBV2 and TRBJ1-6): EPEVTQTPSHQVTQMGQEVILRCVPISNHLYFYWYRQILGQKVEFLVSFYNNEISEKSEIFDDQFSVERPDGSNFTLKIRSTKLEDSAMYFCASSEEGGPNSPLHFGNGTRLTVT.

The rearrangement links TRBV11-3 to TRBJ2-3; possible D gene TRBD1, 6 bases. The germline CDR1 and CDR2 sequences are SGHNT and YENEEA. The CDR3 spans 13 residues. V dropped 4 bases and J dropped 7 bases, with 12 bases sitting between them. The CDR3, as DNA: TGTGCCAGCAGCTCTTACAGGGAATATACGCAGTATTTT. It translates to CASSSYREYTQYF.

CDR3 DNA sequence: TGTGCCAGCAGTGATCGTAGTGCCTCCCATAGCAATCAGCCCCAGCATTTT. Translating it yields CASSDRSASHSNQPQHF. This chain uses TRBV2 with TRBJ1-5; D remains unclear. Looked up from germline, CDR1 is SNHLY and CDR2 is FYNNEI. Trimming removed 3 bases from V and 0 bases from J, with 15 bases in between. The CDR3 is made up of 17 amino acids.

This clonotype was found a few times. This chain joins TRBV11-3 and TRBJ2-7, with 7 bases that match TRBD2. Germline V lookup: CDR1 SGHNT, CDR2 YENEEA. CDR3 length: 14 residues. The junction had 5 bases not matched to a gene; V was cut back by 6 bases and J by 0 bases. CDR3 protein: CASRLGGDSYEQYF. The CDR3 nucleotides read TGTGCCAGCAGGCTGGGGGGGGACTCCTACGAGCAGTACTTC.

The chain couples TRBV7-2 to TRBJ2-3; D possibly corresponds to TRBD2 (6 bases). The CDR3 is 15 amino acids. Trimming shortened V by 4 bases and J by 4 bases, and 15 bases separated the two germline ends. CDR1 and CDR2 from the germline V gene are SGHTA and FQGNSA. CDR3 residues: CASSSRGRGSDTQYF. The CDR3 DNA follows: TGTGCCAGCAGCTCCAGAGGGCGGGGCTCAGATACGCAGTATTTT. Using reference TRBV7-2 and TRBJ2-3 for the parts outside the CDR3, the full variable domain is GAGVSQSPSNKVTEKGKDVELRCDPISGHTALYWYRQSLGQGLEFLIYFQGNSAPDKSGLPSDRFSAERTGGSVSTLTIQRTQQEDSAVYLCASSSRGRGSDTQYFGPGTRLTVL.

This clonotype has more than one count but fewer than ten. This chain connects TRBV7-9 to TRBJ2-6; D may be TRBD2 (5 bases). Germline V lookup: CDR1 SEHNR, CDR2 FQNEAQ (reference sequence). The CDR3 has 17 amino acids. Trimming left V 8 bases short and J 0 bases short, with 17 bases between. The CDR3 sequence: CASSRAGLASGANVLTF. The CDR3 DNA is TGTGCCAGCTCACGGGCAGGTCTAGCCTCTGGGGCCAACGTCCTGACTTTC.

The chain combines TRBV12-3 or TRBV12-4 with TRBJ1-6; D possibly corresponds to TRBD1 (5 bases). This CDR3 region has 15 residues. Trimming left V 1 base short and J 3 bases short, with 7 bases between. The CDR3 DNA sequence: TGTGCCAGCAGTTTAGAGGGGCTCTATAATTCACCCCTCCACTTT. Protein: CASSLEGLYNSPLHF.

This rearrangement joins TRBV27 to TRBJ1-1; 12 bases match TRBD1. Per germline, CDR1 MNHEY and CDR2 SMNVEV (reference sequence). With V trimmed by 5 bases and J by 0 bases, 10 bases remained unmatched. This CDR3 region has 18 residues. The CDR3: CASSLSIRDRGLNTEAFF. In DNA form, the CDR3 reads TGTGCCAGCAGTCTAAGTATCCGGGACAGGGGGCTGAACACTGAAGCTTTCTTT.